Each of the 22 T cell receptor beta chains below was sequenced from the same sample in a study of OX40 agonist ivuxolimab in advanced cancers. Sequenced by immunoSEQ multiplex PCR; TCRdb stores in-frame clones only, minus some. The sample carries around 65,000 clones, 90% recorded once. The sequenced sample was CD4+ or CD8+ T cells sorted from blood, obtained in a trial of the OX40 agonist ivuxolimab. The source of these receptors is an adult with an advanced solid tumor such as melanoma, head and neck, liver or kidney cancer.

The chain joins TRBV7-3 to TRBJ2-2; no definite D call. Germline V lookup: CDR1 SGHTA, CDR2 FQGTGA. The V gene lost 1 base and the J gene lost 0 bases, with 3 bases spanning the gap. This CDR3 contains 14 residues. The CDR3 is CASSLNPNTGELFF. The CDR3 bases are TGTGCCAGCAGCTTAAATCCGAACACCGGGGAGCTGTTTTTT. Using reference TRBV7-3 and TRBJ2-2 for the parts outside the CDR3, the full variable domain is GAGVSQTPSNKVTEKGKYVELRCDPISGHTALYWYRQSLGQGPEFLIYFQGTGAADDSGLPNDRFFAVRPEGSVSTLKIQRTERGDSAVYLCASSLNPNTGELFFGEGSRLTVL.

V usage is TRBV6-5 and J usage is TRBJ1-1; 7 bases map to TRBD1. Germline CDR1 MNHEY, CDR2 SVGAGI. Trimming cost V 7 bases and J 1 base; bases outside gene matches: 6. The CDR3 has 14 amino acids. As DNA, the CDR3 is TGTGCCAGCAAAACCGGGACAGAGAACACTGAAGCTTTCTTT. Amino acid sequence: CASKTGTENTEAFF.

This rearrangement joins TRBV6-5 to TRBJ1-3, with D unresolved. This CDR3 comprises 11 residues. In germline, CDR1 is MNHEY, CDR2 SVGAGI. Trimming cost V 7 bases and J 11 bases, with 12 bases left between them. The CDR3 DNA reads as TGTGCCAGCAAGGAGGTGGCAGCCATATATTTT. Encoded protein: CASKEVAAIYF.

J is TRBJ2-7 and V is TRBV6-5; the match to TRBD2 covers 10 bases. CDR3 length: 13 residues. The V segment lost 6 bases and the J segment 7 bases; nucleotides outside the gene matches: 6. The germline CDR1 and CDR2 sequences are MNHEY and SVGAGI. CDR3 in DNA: TGTGCCAGCAGAAGCGGGAGGGGCCTGGAGCAGTACTTC. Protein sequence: CASRSGRGLEQYF.

CDR3 amino acids: CASSPHQSNQPQHF. CDR3 nucleotides: TGTGCCAGCAGCCCCCATCAGAGCAATCAGCCCCAGCATTTT. This sequence joins TRBV6-5 and TRBJ1-5; no reliable D call. V lost 6 bases to trimming and J lost 1 base, with 10 bases between them. The CDR3 consists of 14 residues. Germline values: CDR1 MNHEY, CDR2 SVGAGI.

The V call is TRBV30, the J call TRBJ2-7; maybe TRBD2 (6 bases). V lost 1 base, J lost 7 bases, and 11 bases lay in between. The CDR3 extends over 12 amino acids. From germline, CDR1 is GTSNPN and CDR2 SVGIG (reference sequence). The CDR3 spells CAWSAGDSEQYF. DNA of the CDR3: TGTGCCTGGAGTGCCGGGGACTCTGAGCAGTACTTC.

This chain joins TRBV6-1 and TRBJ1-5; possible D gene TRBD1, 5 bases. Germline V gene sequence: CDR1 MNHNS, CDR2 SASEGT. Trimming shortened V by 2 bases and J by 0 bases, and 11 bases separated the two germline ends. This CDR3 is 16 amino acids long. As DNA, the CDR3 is TGTGCCAGCAGTGAACGGGGGACTTATAGCAATCAGCCCCAGCATTTT. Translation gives CASSERGTYSNQPQHF.

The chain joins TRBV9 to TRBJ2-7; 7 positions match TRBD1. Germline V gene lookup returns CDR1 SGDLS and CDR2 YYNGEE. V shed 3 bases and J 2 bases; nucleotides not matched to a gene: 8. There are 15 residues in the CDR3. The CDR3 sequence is CASSATGTATYEQYF. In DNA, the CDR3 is TGTGCCAGCAGCGCTACCGGGACAGCTACCTACGAGCAGTACTTC.

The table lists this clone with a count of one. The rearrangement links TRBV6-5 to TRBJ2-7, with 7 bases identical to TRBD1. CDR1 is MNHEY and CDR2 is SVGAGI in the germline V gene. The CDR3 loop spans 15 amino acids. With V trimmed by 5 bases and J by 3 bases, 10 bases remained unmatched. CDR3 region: CASSPDWDRRYEQYF. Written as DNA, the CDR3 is TGTGCCAGCAGTCCTGACTGGGACAGACGCTACGAGCAGTACTTC.

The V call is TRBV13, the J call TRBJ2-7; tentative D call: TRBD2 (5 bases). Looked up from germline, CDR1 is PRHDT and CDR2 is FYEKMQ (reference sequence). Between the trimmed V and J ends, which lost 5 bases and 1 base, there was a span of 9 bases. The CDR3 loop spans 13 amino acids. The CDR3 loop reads CASSLPGSYEQYF. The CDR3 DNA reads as TGTGCCAGCAGCCTCCCGGGGTCCTACGAGCAGTACTTC.

The CDR3 here is CASSYDRAGEAFF. DNA for the CDR3: TGTGCCAGCAGCTACGACAGGGCTGGTGAAGCTTTCTTT. The gene calls are TRBV7-8 and TRBJ1-1; 7 positions match TRBD1. With 4 bases clipped from V and 7 bases from J, the junction kept 6 bases outside the gene matches. The CDR3 has 13 residues. Per germline, CDR1 SGHVS and CDR2 FQNEAQ.

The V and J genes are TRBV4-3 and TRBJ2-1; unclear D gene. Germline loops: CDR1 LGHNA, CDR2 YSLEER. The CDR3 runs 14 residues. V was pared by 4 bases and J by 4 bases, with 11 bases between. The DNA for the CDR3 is TGCGCCAGCAGCCCCAGTCAAGTATACAATGAGCAGTTCTTC. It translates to CASSPSQVYNEQFF.

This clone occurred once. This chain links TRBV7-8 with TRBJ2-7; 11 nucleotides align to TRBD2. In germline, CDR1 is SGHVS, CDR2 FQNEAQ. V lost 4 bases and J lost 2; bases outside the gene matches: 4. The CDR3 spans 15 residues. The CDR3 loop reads CASSWGLAVPYEQYF. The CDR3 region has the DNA TGTGCCAGCAGCTGGGGACTAGCGGTCCCCTACGAGCAGTACTTC.

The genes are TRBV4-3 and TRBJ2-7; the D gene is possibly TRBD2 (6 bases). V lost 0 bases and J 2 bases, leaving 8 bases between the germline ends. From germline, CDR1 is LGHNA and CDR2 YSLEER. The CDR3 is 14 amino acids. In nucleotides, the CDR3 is TGCGCCAGCAGCCAAGACCAGCGGGCCTACGAGCAGTACTTC. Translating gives CASSQDQRAYEQYF.

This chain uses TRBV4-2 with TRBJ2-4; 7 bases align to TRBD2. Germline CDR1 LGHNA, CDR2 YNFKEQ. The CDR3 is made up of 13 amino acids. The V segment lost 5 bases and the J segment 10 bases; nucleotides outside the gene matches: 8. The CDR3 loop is CASSTRRGEIQYF. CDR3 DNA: TGTGCCAGCAGCACTCGCCGGGGGGAGATTCAGTACTTC.

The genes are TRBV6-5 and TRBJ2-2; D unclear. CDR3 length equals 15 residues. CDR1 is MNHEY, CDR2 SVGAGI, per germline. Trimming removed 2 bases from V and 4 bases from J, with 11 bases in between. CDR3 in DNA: TGTGCCAGCAGTTACAAGCAGTCGGTCACCGGGGAGCTGTTTTTT. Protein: CASSYKQSVTGELFF.

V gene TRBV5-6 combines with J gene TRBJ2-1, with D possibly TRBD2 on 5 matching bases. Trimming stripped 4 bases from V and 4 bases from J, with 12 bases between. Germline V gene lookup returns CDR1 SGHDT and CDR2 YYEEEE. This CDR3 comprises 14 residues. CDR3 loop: CASSLPGRYNEQFF. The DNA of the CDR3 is TGTGCCAGCAGCCTCCCGGGAAGGTACAATGAGCAGTTCTTC.

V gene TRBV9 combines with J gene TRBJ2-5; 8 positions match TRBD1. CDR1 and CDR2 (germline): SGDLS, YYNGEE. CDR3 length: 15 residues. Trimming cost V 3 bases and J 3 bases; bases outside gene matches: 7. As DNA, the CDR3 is TGTGCCAGCAGCGAGTCAGGGGGCGCAGAAGAGACCCAGTACTTC. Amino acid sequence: CASSESGGAEETQYF.

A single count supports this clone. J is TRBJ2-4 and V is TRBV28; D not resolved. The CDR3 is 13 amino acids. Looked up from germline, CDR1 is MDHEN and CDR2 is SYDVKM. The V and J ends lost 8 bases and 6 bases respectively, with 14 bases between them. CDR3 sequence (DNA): TGTGCCAGCGGATTAGGATCGGGAAACATTCAGTACTTC. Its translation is CASGLGSGNIQYF.

In DNA form, the CDR3 reads TGTGCCAGCAGCTTATTAGCGAGCGGGAGGCTCGCCTACGATGTGCAGTACTTC. It codes for CASSLLASGRLAYDVQYF. The chain recombines TRBV7-2 with TRBJ2-7, with 9 bases aligning to TRBD2. J lost 9 bases, V lost 2 bases, and 20 bases had no gene match. CDR3 length: 18 residues. CDR1 is SGHTA and CDR2 is FQGNSA in the germline V gene.

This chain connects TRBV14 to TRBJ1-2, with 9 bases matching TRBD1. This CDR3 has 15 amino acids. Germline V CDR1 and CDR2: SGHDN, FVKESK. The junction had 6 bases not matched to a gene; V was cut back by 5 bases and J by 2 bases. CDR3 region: CASSRRTGENYGYTF. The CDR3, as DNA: TGTGCCAGCAGCAGGAGGACAGGGGAAAACTATGGCTACACCTTC.

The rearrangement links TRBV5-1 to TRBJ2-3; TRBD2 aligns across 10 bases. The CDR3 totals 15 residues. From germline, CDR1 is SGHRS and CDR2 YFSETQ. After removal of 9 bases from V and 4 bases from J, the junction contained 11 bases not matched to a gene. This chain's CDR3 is CATQPVAGGADTQYF. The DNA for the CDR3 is TGCGCCACCCAGCCCGTAGCGGGAGGCGCAGATACGCAGTATTTT. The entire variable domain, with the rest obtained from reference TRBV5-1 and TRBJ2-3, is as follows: KAGVTQTPRYLIKTRGQQVTLSCSPISGHRSVSWYQQTPGQGLQFLFEYFSETQRNKGNFPGRFSGRQFSNSRSEMNVSTLELGDSALYLCATQPVAGGADTQYFGPGTRLTVL.